This entry features one T cell receptor beta chain sequence. The entry originates in a study of blood T cell repertoires in COVID-19. Study information: Samples came from the United States, Italy and Spain, spanning acute and convalescent COVID-19. T cells, B-cell-depleted T cells, or PBMCs provided the cDNA or gDNA that served as material.

The CDR3 is 19 residues long. Original handling: Using reference gene primer amplification, nucleated cell counts were estimated. The method was immunoSEQ multiplex PCR; TCRdb's version includes in-frame clones alone and lacks a portion of them. The V and J calls and clone size are taken from that table; D and trimming were inferred from the DNA. This sample has 150,000 to 200,000 clones, with approximately 90% found just once. The chain carries TRBV12-1 and TRBJ2-7; the table's D call of TRBD1 was not tested on the DNA. TRBV12-1 is tagged as a pseudogene. Sequencing used peripheral blood. The receptor comes from a woman between 45 and 65 years old with acute or convalescent COVID-19. CDR3 sequence reads: CASSPTGQDVDGGRCEQYF. The DNA of the CDR3 is TGTGCCAGCAGCCCTACGGGACAGGACGTAGATGGCGGGAGATGCGAGCAGTACTTC.